The 15 T cell receptor beta chains below all came from one sample that was sequenced in a study of blood T cell repertoires in COVID-19. The table came from immunoSEQ multiplex PCR; TCRdb's copy has only in-frame clones and leaves some out. The table has around 220,000 clones, roughly 84% seen once. Specimen: PBMCs or T cells enriched from blood (not recorded which). Receptor source: a woman aged 40-49 years who had recovered from COVID-19.

The rearrangement links TRBV2 to TRBJ1-1; 7 bases map to TRBD1. Germline CDR1 SNHLY, CDR2 FYNNEI. With 1 base clipped from V and 2 bases from J, the junction kept 7 bases outside the gene matches. The CDR3 is 16 amino acids. DNA of the CDR3: TGTGCCAGCAGTGAAGTTGGGGCAGGGGGAAACACTGAAGCTTTCTTT. It is translated as CASSEVGAGGNTEAFF.

This chain connects TRBV2 to TRBJ2-7, with TRBD2 identical over 11 bases. Losses at the gene ends were 4 bases for V and 2 bases for J; bases not matched to a gene: 1. Germline V gene data show CDR1 as SNHLY and CDR2 as FYNNEI. This CDR3 has 14 amino acids. CDR3 residues: CASSGLAGPYEQYF. The CDR3 coding sequence is TGTGCCAGCAGTGGACTAGCGGGGCCCTACGAGCAGTACTTC.

This rearrangement joins TRBV12-3 or TRBV12-4 to TRBJ2-1, with no clear D. V lost 5 bases, J lost 12 bases, and 17 bases lay in between. This CDR3 has 13 residues. This CDR3 is CASSHSDEEAQFF. The DNA for the CDR3 is TGTGCCAGCAGTCACTCAGATGAAGAGGCGCAGTTCTTC.

Concerning this clone itself: The same CDR3 also results from other DNA sequences found in this sample. The J gene is TRBJ2-5, the V gene TRBV5-1; the match to TRBD2 covers 7 bases. The CDR3 loop spans 14 amino acids. V dropped 4 bases and J dropped 5; count of bases not matched to a gene: 8. The germline gives CDR1 SGHRS, CDR2 YFSETQ. The CDR3: CASSLQVGGETQYF. The CDR3, as DNA: TGCGCCAGCAGCCTACAGGTGGGAGGGGAGACCCAGTACTTC.

The chain has TRBV11-2 and TRBJ2-7, with 7 bases matching TRBD2. The CDR3 covers 15 residues. CDR1 is SGHAT, CDR2 FQNNGV, per germline. Losses at the gene ends were 7 bases for V and 4 bases for J; bases not matched to a gene: 13. The chain's CDR3 is CASTSPGGSGYEQYF. DNA for the CDR3: TGTGCCAGCACCTCGCCCGGCGGGAGTGGGTACGAGCAGTACTTC.

J is TRBJ2-2 and V is TRBV9; 13 nucleotides match TRBD2. V was pared by 4 bases and J by 7 bases, with 7 bases of the junction left unmatched. Germline loops: CDR1 SGDLS, CDR2 YYNGEE. CDR3 size: 16 residues. The CDR3 is CASSPGLAGDVGELFF. The CDR3 DNA follows: TGTGCCAGCAGCCCAGGACTAGCGGGAGACGTCGGGGAGCTGTTTTTT.

V usage is TRBV28 and J usage is TRBJ1-3; 7 nucleotides line up with TRBD1. Looked up from germline, CDR1 is MDHEN and CDR2 is SYDVKM. The CDR3 spans 14 residues. V was clipped by 6 bases and J by 3 bases; unmatched bases: 5. The DNA of the CDR3 is TGTGCCAGCAGCCCTGGGACAGATGGAAACACCATATATTTT. It is translated as CASSPGTDGNTIYF.

The chain uses TRBV18 and TRBJ2-7; D is perhaps TRBD1 (6 bases). CDR3 size: 15 residues. The V and J ends lost 5 bases and 3 bases respectively, with 17 bases between them. Germline CDR1 and CDR2: KGHSH and LQKENI. CDR3 sequence: CASSASRAGDYEQYV. The CDR3 DNA follows: TGTGCCAGCTCAGCCAGCAGGGCAGGGGACTACGAGCAGTACGTC.

J is TRBJ2-2 and V is TRBV4-1; 10 positions match TRBD2. The V and J ends lost 1 base and 6 bases, in that order; junction bases with no gene match: 5. This CDR3 has 16 residues. The germline V gene encodes CDR1 MGHRA and CDR2 YSYEKL. The CDR3 sequence: CASSQGSGRASGELFF. CDR3 bases: TGCGCCAGCAGCCAAGGAAGCGGGAGGGCCTCCGGGGAGCTGTTTTTT.

The rearrangement uses TRBV27 and TRBJ2-5, with 12 bases aligning to TRBD2. V dropped 5 bases and J dropped 3; count of bases not matched to a gene: 13. The CDR3 consists of 18 residues. Germline V gene sequence: CDR1 MNHEY, CDR2 SMNVEV (reference sequence). CDR3 protein: CASSLRQPRLAGEETQYF. CDR3 in DNA: TGTGCCAGCAGTCTAAGACAGCCTCGACTAGCGGGAGAAGAGACCCAGTACTTC.

This clone was counted once. The chain joins TRBV10-3 to TRBJ2-7, with a weak D call TRBD2 (6 bases). V dropped 4 bases and J dropped 2 bases, with 12 bases sitting between them. Germline V lookup: CDR1 ENHRY, CDR2 SYGVKD. The CDR3 totals 14 residues. CDR3 in DNA: TGTGCCATCAGTGCCACGACTAGTCCCTACGAGCAGTACTTC. The encoded protein is CAISATTSPYEQYF.

V is TRBV6-6 and J is TRBJ1-5; D might be TRBD1 (5 bases). This CDR3 has 13 amino acids. Trimming took off 7 bases at V and 6 bases at J, with 13 bases between the two ends. Germline lookup yields CDR1 MNHNY and CDR2 SVGAGI (reference sequence). As DNA, the CDR3 is TGTGCCAGCATCGCACCGGGGGTTCAGCCCCAGCATTTT. It specifies CASIAPGVQPQHF.

This chain links TRBV11-3 with TRBJ2-1; 15 bases line up with TRBD2. Unmatched junction bases numbered 4, after V lost 5 bases and J lost 8 bases. This CDR3 has 15 amino acids. In germline, CDR1 is SGHNT, CDR2 YENEEA. The CDR3 spells CASSPGLAGGHEQFF. The DNA for the CDR3 is TGTGCCAGCAGCCCCGGACTAGCGGGAGGGCATGAGCAGTTCTTC.

The chain carries TRBV19 and TRBJ1-5, with a weak D call TRBD1 (5 bases). In germline, CDR1 is LNHDA, CDR2 SQIVND (reference sequence). The CDR3 is 15 amino acids. V lost 6 bases, J lost 2 bases, and 14 bases lay in between. The CDR3 sequence: CASSSSPGGNQPQHF. As DNA, the CDR3 is TGTGCCAGTAGCTCTTCCCCGGGGGGCAATCAGCCCCAGCATTTT.

The chain employs TRBV6-5 and TRBJ2-1; possible D gene TRBD2, 6 bases. The CDR3 is made up of 15 amino acids. Germline-derived CDR1 and CDR2 are MNHEY and SVGAGI. V was trimmed by 7 bases and J by 4 bases, leaving 17 bases between them. The CDR3 DNA reads as TGTGCCAGCAATGGACCCTTGGGGGGATACAATGAGCAGTTCTTC. It specifies CASNGPLGGYNEQFF.